The 27 T cell receptor beta chains below were found in one sample sequenced in a study of blood T cell repertoires in COVID-19. TCRdb's copy holds only in-frame clones and misses some; the assay was immunoSEQ multiplex PCR. The sample records roughly 230,000 clones, 70% to 90% being singletons. Sequencing was performed on peripheral blood. The receptors shown here come from a man aged 50-60 years with acute or convalescent COVID-19.

The table lists this clone with a few counts. V is TRBV19 and J is TRBJ1-2; 11 bases fit TRBD1. The CDR3 has 17 residues. Germline CDR1 reads LNHDA; CDR2 reads SQIVND (reference sequence). V trimming: 2 bases; J trimming: 3 bases; junction bases outside the gene matches: 8. CDR3 loop: CASSITGTGGLYYGYTF. CDR3 coding DNA: TGTGCCAGTAGTATAACCGGGACAGGGGGACTCTACTATGGCTACACCTTC.

V is TRBV6-1 and J is TRBJ1-1, with unresolved D. CDR1 and CDR2 from the germline V gene are MNHNS and SASEGT. V lost 1 base and J 3 bases, leaving 15 bases between the germline ends. The CDR3 totals 16 residues. Written as DNA, the CDR3 is TGTGCCAGCAGTGAAGAGGCCCCCAGAGACTACACTGAAGCTTTCTTT. Its protein product is CASSEEAPRDYTEAFF.

This clone was counted a single time. The chain employs TRBV3-1 (or the pseudogene TRBV3-2) and TRBJ1-3, with TRBD1 as a possible D gene (5 bases). Per the germline V gene, CDR1 is LGHDT and CDR2 is YNNKEL (reference sequence). V lost 9 bases and J 0 bases, leaving 9 bases between the germline ends. The CDR3 is made up of 13 amino acids. This CDR3 is CASTGFSGNTIYF. DNA for the CDR3: TGTGCCAGTACAGGTTTCTCTGGAAACACCATATATTTT.

This chain connects TRBV5-6 to TRBJ2-7; 11 bases agree with TRBD2. V trimming: 4 bases; J trimming: 5 bases; junction bases outside the gene matches: 20. This CDR3 comprises 19 residues. Germline CDR1 and CDR2: SGHDT and YYEEEE. The CDR3 coding sequence is TGTGCCAGCAGCATGAGACAGGGGACTAGCGGAAGGGGGTTCCACGAGCAGTACTTC. It translates to CASSMRQGTSGRGFHEQYF. Supplemented by reference TRBV5-6 and TRBJ2-7, the full variable domain reads DAGVTQSPTHLIKTRGQQVTLRCSPKSGHDTVSWYQQALGQGPQFIFQYYEEEERQRGNFPDRFSGHQFPNYSSELNVNALLLGDSALYLCASSMRQGTSGRGFHEQYFGPGTRLTVT.

The chain combines TRBV4-2 with TRBJ1-1; TRBD1 matches at 7 bases. The CDR3 loop spans 15 amino acids. The V gene end was trimmed by 1 base and the J gene end by 0 bases; junction bases not matched to a gene: 2. Germline CDR1 and CDR2: LGHNA and YNFKEQ. The DNA for the CDR3 is TGTGCCAGCAGCCAAGCGACAGGGATGAACACTGAAGCTTTCTTT. The encoded protein is CASSQATGMNTEAFF.

The J gene is TRBJ1-4, the V gene TRBV2; a possible D gene is TRBD1 (5 bases). The CDR3 length is 15 residues. Per the germline V gene, CDR1 is SNHLY and CDR2 is FYNNEI. Trimming cost V 6 bases and J 8 bases, with 19 bases left between them. The DNA of the CDR3 is TGTGCCAGCAGGGCCGGACACGGCAGAATGGAAAAACTGTTTTTT. Translation: CASRAGHGRMEKLFF.

The V gene is TRBV27, the J gene TRBJ2-7; TRBD1 aligns across 8 bases. Germline V gene lookup returns CDR1 MNHEY and CDR2 SMNVEV (reference sequence). J lost 5 bases, V lost 3 bases, and 9 bases had no gene match. The CDR3 has 15 amino acids. CDR3 loop: CASSFRTGFPHEQYF. The CDR3 bases are TGTGCCAGCAGTTTCCGGACAGGGTTTCCCCACGAGCAGTACTTC.

The chain uses TRBV25-1 and TRBJ2-7; D possibly corresponds to TRBD2 (6 bases). Germline V gene sequence: CDR1 MGHDK, CDR2 SYGVNS. Trimming shortened V by 5 bases and J by 2 bases, and 13 bases separated the two germline ends. The CDR3 length is 14 residues. The CDR3 here is CASSSPGEAYEQYF. The CDR3 bases are TGTGCCAGCAGTTCCCCGGGAGAGGCCTACGAGCAGTACTTC.

V usage is TRBV19 and J usage is TRBJ2-6; possibly TRBD1 for D (6 bases). The CDR3 is 14 residues long. Germline loops: CDR1 LNHDA, CDR2 SQIVND (reference sequence). Trimming took 7 bases from V and 2 from J, leaving 9 bases between them. CDR3 bases: TGTGCCAGTATCTCAGGGGCTGGGGCCAACGTCCTGACTTTC. This encodes CASISGAGANVLTF.

The rearrangement links TRBV28 to TRBJ1-1, with D maybe TRBD1 (6 bases). CDR1 and CDR2 (germline): MDHEN, SYDVKM. CDR3 length: 16 amino acids. Trimming removed 3 bases at V and 6 bases at J, with 20 bases between. For the CDR3, the DNA is TGTGCCAGCAGTTTCACCTTAAACAGGGTTAACCCTGAAGCTTTCTTT. This sequence encodes CASSFTLNRVNPEAFF.

The CDR3 reads CSAGQSNEQFF. The CDR3 DNA is TGCAGCGCCGGACAGTCAAATGAGCAGTTCTTC. The chain combines TRBV29-1 with TRBJ2-1; maybe TRBD1 (6 bases). CDR1 is SQVTM, CDR2 ANQGSEA, per germline. The V end was cut by 7 bases, the J end by 7 bases, with 11 bases between. This CDR3 region has 11 residues.

The sample holds many counts of this clone. V is TRBV4-1 and J is TRBJ1-1, with 8 bases fitting TRBD1. The germline gives CDR1 MGHRA, CDR2 YSYEKL. The CDR3 sequence is 12 residues long. After removal of 6 bases from V and 9 bases from J, the junction contained 6 bases not matched to a gene. The CDR3 spells CASSVGTGQAFF. The CDR3 DNA sequence: TGCGCCAGCAGTGTGGGGACAGGACAAGCTTTCTTT.

J is TRBJ2-1 and V is TRBV7-3; 7 bases are shared with TRBD2. The CDR3 length is 16 residues. Germline V gives CDR1 SGHTA, CDR2 FQGTGA. V lost 0 bases to trimming and J lost 0 bases; unmatched junction nucleotides: 2. The CDR3 nucleotides are TGTGCCAGCAGCTTAACGGGGGGGACCTCCTACAATGAGCAGTTCTTC. It codes for CASSLTGGTSYNEQFF.

The J gene is TRBJ1-5, the V gene TRBV7-9; 7 bases match TRBD1. The length of the CDR3 is 15 residues. The J segment lost 2 bases and the V segment lost 1 base, leaving 2 bases of the junction unmatched. The V gene's germline CDR1 is SEHNR and CDR2 FQNEAQ (reference sequence). The CDR3 loop reads CASSLGDSRNQPQHF. CDR3 coding DNA: TGTGCCAGCAGCTTAGGGGACAGTCGCAATCAGCCCCAGCATTTT.

The chain combines TRBV2 with TRBJ1-6; 7 bases fit TRBD1. CDR1 and CDR2 from the germline V gene are SNHLY and FYNNEI. The length of the CDR3 is 15 residues. The J segment lost 5 bases and the V segment lost 4 bases, leaving 5 bases of the junction unmatched. CDR3 sequence (DNA): TGTGCCAGCAGTGTATCGGGACAGAATAATTCACCCCTCCACTTT. Protein: CASSVSGQNNSPLHF.

This clone was found a few times. J is TRBJ2-7 and V is TRBV5-1; tentatively, D is TRBD1 (6 bases). CDR1 and CDR2 from the germline V gene are SGHRS and YFSETQ. CDR3 length equals 16 residues. Deletions cut 2 bases from V and 3 bases from J, with 18 bases between. For the CDR3, the DNA is TGCGCCAGCAGCTTCCTCTCAGGGTACAGGGACTACGAGCAGTACTTC. Its protein is CASSFLSGYRDYEQYF.

The genes are TRBV30 and TRBJ2-7; 10 positions match TRBD1. The CDR3 length is 13 residues. Germline lookup yields CDR1 GTSNPN and CDR2 SVGIG (reference sequence). V was clipped by 5 bases and J by 2 bases; unmatched bases: 3. In DNA form, the CDR3 reads TGTGCCTGGGGACAGGGGGTCGCCTACGAGCAGTACTTC. Translation gives CAWGQGVAYEQYF.

J is TRBJ2-4 and V is TRBV30; the D gene is possibly TRBD2 (5 bases). Trimming left V 0 bases short and J 3 bases short, with 12 bases between. Looked up from germline, CDR1 is GTSNPN and CDR2 is SVGIG (reference sequence). This CDR3 is built from 15 residues. CDR3 DNA sequence: TGTGCCTGGAGTGTAATCGGGGAAGGCAAAAACATTCAGTACTTC. It translates to CAWSVIGEGKNIQYF.

V is TRBV7-3 and J is TRBJ2-5; TRBD2 matches at 9 bases. Losses at the gene ends were 5 bases for V and 5 bases for J; bases not matched to a gene: 6. CDR3 length equals 14 residues. CDR1 and CDR2 from the germline V gene are SGHTA and FQGTGA. In DNA, the CDR3 is TGTGCCAGCAGCATGGGACTAGCTTCGGAGACCCAGTACTTC. Translation: CASSMGLASETQYF.

The rearrangement uses TRBV13 and TRBJ2-5; D perhaps matches TRBD2 (6 bases). Germline values: CDR1 PRHDT, CDR2 FYEKMQ (reference sequence). V was pared by 3 bases and J by 3 bases, with 14 bases between. The CDR3 loop spans 15 amino acids. CDR3 DNA sequence: TGTGCCAGCAGCTTCGTCGGGAGCATGGAAGAGACCCAGTACTTC. It yields the protein CASSFVGSMEETQYF.

The rearrangement joins TRBV6-5 to TRBJ1-5; D may be TRBD1 (6 bases). Trimming took off 8 bases at V and 4 bases at J, with 15 bases between the two ends. Germline loops: CDR1 MNHEY, CDR2 SVGAGI. The CDR3 length is 14 residues. CDR3 bases: TGTGCCAGCTCCAGGGGCCTGGGGAATCAGCCCCAGCATTTT. This encodes CASSRGLGNQPQHF.

Only a few counts were recorded for this clone. This CDR3 is CASSQDRGVGLGLYGYTF. The CDR3 DNA sequence: TGCGCCAGCAGCCAAGATAGGGGTGTGGGACTTGGCCTCTATGGCTACACCTTC. The rearrangement links TRBV4-1 to TRBJ1-2; D is perhaps TRBD1 (5 bases). The germline V gene encodes CDR1 MGHRA and CDR2 YSYEKL. Trimming cost V 0 bases and J 4 bases, with 21 bases left between them. This CDR3 contains 18 residues.

The chain joins TRBV14 to TRBJ2-1, with D tentatively TRBD1 (6 bases). This CDR3 comprises 15 residues. Trimming took 3 bases from V and 4 from J, leaving 13 bases between them. Germline-derived CDR1 and CDR2 are SGHDN and FVKESK. The CDR3 DNA is TGTGCCAGCAGCCACAGGACAGAGTTTTACAATGAGCAGTTCTTC. Amino acids: CASSHRTEFYNEQFF. The complete variable domain, with remaining parts taken from reference TRBV14 and TRBJ2-1, reads EAGVTQFPSHSVIEKGQTVTLRCDPISGHDNLYWYRRVMGKEIKFLLHFVKESKQDESGMPNNRFLAERTGGTYSTLKVQPAELEDSGVYFCASSHRTEFYNEQFFGPGTRLTVL.

V gene TRBV25-1 combines with J gene TRBJ1-4; D call uncertain. V was trimmed by 1 base and J by 7 bases, leaving 7 bases between them. CDR1 and CDR2 (germline): MGHDK, SYGVNS. The CDR3 sequence is 13 residues long. CDR3 nucleotides: TGTGCCAGCAGTGAATTAACGGGTGAAAAACTGTTTTTT. This gives the protein CASSELTGEKLFF.

The J gene is TRBJ1-1, the V gene TRBV5-1; 7 bases fit TRBD1. The CDR3 runs to 14 residues. Trimming cost V 4 bases and J 4 bases; bases outside gene matches: 7. The germline gives CDR1 SGHRS, CDR2 YFSETQ. Here the CDR3 reads CASSQGTEGTEAFF. Written as DNA, the CDR3 is TGCGCCAGCAGCCAAGGGACAGAAGGCACTGAAGCTTTCTTT.

This chain joins TRBV30 and TRBJ1-5, with 8 bases that match TRBD1. CDR1 is GTSNPN, CDR2 SVGIG, per germline (reference sequence). The CDR3 runs 14 residues. J gave up 6 bases and V 1 base, and 5 bases lay outside the gene matches. This chain's CDR3 is CAWSARGLSQPQHF. CDR3 DNA sequence: TGTGCCTGGAGTGCCAGGGGGCTGAGTCAGCCCCAGCATTTT.

CDR3: CASSLGRGWDSPLHF. In DNA, the CDR3 is TGTGCCAGCAGTTTAGGAAGGGGTTGGGATTCACCCCTCCACTTT. This sequence joins TRBV27 and TRBJ1-6; maybe TRBD1 (5 bases). The V gene lost 2 bases and the J gene lost 8 bases, with 13 bases spanning the gap. Germline values: CDR1 MNHEY, CDR2 SMNVEV (reference sequence). The CDR3 loop spans 15 amino acids.